Listed below are T cell receptor beta chains from one sample, sequenced in a study of T cells in Graves' hyperthyroidism and ophthalmopathy. TCRdb recomputed calls from the multiplex PCR reads with MiXCR, one row per CDR3 protein. The sample records roughly 700,000 distinct CDR3 sequences, around 13% being singletons. The sequenced material came from blood. These receptor sequences come from a woman in her late teens or twenties with Graves' hyperthyroidism. Each CDR3 is given with its conserved first and last residue. Fields, in order: V gene, J gene, clone size, CDR3 length, D gene, CDR3 DNA, CDR3 protein. A D gene is named only where the DNA matches it firmly. Clone size, where shown, is once, few, many, or a class for clones that have expanded.

v_call: TRBV4-1
j_call: TRBJ2-3
clone_size: many
cdr3_length: 15
d_call: TRBD2
cdr3_nt: TGCGCCAGCAGCCAAGAAGGGCGGGAGGCCCATACGCAGTATTTT
cdr3_aa: CASSQEGREAHTQYF

v_call: TRBV7-9
j_call: TRBJ2-5
clone_size: -
cdr3_length: 14
d_call: TRBD2
cdr3_nt: TGTGCCAGCAGACACCGCGGGGGTGGGGAGACCCAGTACTTC
cdr3_aa: CASRHRGGGETQYF

v_call: TRBV4-3
j_call: TRBJ2-1
clone_size: many
cdr3_length: 18
d_call: TRBD2
cdr3_nt: TGCGCCAGCAGCCAAGATCTCTGGCTAGCGGGAGGGTCGAGTGAGCAGTTCTTC
cdr3_aa: CASSQDLWLAGGSSEQFF

v_call: TRBV9
j_call: TRBJ1-2
clone_size: -
cdr3_length: 15
d_call: TRBD1
cdr3_nt: TGTGCCAGCAGCGTAGGAGGGGACAGGGGAGATGGCTACACCTTC
cdr3_aa: CASSVGGDRGDGYTF

v_call: TRBV6-4
j_call: TRBJ2-3
clone_size: many
cdr3_length: 18
d_call: TRBD2
cdr3_nt: TGTGCCAGCAGTGACTCGAACACTAGCGTTTCGTCCACAGATACGCAGTATTTT
cdr3_aa: CASSDSNTSVSSTDTQYF

v_call: TRBV20-1
j_call: TRBJ2-3
clone_size: many
cdr3_length: 14
d_call: -
cdr3_nt: TGCAGTGCTGCCCCTAGGAGGGGCACAGATACGCAGTATTTT
cdr3_aa: CSAAPRRGTDTQYF

v_call: TRBV20-1
j_call: TRBJ2-3
clone_size: few
cdr3_length: 15
d_call: -
cdr3_nt: TGCAGTGCCTCAGGGGTCTTAGGGGGCACAGATACGCAGTATTTT
cdr3_aa: CSASGVLGGTDTQYF

v_call: TRBV28
j_call: TRBJ2-6
clone_size: few
cdr3_length: 14
d_call: -
cdr3_nt: TGTGCCAGCAGCCTAATATCTGGGACCAACGTCCTGACTTTC
cdr3_aa: CASSLISGTNVLTF

v_call: TRBV11-3
j_call: TRBJ2-3
clone_size: many
cdr3_length: 17
d_call: TRBD1
cdr3_nt: TGTGCCAGCAGCTTGGGCTGGGTAAGGACAGGGTCAGATACGCAGTATTTT
cdr3_aa: CASSLGWVRTGSDTQYF

v_call: TRBV5-6
j_call: TRBJ2-2
clone_size: -
cdr3_length: 16
d_call: TRBD2
cdr3_nt: TGTGCCAGCAGCTTACTAGCGGGAGAGGGAACCGGGGAGCTGTTTTTT
cdr3_aa: CASSLLAGEGTGELFF